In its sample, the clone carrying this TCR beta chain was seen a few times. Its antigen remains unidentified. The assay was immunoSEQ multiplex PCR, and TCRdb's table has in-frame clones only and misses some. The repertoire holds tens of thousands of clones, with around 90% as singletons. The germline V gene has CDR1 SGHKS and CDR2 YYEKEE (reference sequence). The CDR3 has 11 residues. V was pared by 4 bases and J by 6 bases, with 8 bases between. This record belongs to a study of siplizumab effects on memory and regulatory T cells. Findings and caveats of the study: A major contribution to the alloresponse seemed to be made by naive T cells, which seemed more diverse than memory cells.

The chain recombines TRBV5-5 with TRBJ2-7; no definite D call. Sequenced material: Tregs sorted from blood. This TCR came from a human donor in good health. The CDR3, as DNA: TGTGCCAGCAGCGTTGGTCGCGAGCAGTACTTC. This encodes CASSVGREQYF. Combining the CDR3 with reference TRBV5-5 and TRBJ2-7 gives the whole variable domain DAGVTQSPTHLIKTRGQQVTLRCSPISGHKSVSWYQQVLGQGPQFIFQYYEKEERGRGNFPDRFSARQFPNYSSELNVNALLLGDSALYLCASSVGREQYFGPGTRLTVT.